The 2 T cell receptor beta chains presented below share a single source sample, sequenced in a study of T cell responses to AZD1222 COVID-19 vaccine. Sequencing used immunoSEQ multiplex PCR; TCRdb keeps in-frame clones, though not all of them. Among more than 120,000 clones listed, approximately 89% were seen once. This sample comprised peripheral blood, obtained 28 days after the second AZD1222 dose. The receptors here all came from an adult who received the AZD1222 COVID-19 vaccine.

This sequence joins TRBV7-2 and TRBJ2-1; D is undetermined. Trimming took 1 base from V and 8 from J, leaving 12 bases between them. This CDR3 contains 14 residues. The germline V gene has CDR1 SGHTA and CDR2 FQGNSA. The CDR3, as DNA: TGTGCCAGCAGCTTAGGGTTTGACCCTGATGAGCAGTTCTTC. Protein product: CASSLGFDPDEQFF.

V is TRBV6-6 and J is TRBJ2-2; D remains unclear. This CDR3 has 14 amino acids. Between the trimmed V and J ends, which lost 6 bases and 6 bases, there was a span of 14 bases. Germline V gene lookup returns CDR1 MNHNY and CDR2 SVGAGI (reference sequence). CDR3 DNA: TGTGCCAGCAGGACTCGCAACCCCTCCGGGGAGCTGTTTTTT. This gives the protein CASRTRNPSGELFF.